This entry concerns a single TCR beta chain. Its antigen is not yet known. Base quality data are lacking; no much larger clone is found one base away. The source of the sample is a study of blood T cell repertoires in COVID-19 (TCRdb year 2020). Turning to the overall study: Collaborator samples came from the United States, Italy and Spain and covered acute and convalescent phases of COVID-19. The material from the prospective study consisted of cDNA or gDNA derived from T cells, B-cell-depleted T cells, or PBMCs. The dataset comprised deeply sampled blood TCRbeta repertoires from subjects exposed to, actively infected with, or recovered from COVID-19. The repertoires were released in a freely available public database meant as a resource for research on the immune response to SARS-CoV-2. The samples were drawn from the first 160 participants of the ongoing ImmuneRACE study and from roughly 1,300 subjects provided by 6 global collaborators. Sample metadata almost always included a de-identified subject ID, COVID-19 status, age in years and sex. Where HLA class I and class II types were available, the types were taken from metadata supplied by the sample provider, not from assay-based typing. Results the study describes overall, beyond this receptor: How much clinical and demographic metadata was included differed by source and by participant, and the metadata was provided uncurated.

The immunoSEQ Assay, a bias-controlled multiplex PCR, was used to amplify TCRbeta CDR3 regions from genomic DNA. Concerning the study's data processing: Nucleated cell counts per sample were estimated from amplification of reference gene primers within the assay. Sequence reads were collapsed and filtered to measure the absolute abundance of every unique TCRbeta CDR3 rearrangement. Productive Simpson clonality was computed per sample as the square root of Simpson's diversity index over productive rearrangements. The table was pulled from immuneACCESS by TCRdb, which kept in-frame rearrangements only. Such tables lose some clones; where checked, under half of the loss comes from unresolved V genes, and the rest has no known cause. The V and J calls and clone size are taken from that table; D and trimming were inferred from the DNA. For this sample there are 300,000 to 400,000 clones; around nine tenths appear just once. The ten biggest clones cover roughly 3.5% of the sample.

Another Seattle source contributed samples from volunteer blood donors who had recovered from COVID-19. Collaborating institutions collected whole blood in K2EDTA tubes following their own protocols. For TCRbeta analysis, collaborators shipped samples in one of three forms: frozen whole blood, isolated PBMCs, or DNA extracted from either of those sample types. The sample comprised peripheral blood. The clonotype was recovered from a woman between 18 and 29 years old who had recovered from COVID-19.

The bases read TGTGCCAGCAGTCACCCCCTAGACAGTGGAAACACCATATATTTT. Its translation reads: CASSHPLDSGNTIYF. This chain joins TRBV6-5 to TRBJ1-3, with TRBD1 as a weak D call on 5 bases. There are 15 amino acids in the CDR3, from cysteine to phenylalanine inclusive. Only the CDR3 DNA is retained, 45 bases long and in frame from the first base. At the junction V is shortened by 5 bases and J by 3 bases, with 14 bases in between. For CDR1 and CDR2, the germline V gene lists MNHEY and SVGAGI.